In this sample, the clone carrying this TCR beta chain turned up many times. The antigen is unknown. In making diagnoses, clinical symptoms, serum thyroxine and TRAb, thyroid ultrasound and orbital computed tomography were all used. This sample is drawn from a study of T cells in Graves' hyperthyroidism and ophthalmopathy. As for the study in general: The authors collected peripheral blood at initial diagnosis, before any treatment. The study's findings and limits: Ophthalmopathy prediction by the model preceded onset by a median about 6.5 months.

The source material, RNA transcripts, was used to amplify TCR beta CDR3 regions. When the TCR CDR3 underwent first-round RT-PCR, the HTBI primer set was used. TCRdb called the multiplex PCR reads again in MiXCR, with one record for every CDR3 protein. The sample includes around 500,000 distinct CDR3 sequences, 13% to 15% of them seen just once. The sequenced material came from blood. This TCR derives from a woman aged 18-30 years with Graves' hyperthyroidism.

The CDR3 nucleotides read TGTGCCAGCAGCGGGATACCAGGAAAAGAGACCCAGTACTTC. Amino acid sequence: CASSGIPGKETQYF. This chain connects TRBV9 to TRBJ2-5; D is ambiguous. Trimming left V 3 bases short and J 3 bases short, with 12 bases between. This CDR3 is 14 amino acids long. CDR1 is SGDLS, CDR2 YYNGEE, per germline.